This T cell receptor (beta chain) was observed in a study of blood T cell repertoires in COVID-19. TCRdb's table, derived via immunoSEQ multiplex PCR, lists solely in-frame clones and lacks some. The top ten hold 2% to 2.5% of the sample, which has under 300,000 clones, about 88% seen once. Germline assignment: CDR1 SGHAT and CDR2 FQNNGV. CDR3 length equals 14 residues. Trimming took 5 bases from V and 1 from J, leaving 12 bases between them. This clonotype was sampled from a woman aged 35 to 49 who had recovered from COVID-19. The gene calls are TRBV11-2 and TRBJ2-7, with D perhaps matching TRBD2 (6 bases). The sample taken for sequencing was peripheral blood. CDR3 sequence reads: CASSPGLHSYEQYF. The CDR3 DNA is TGTGCCAGCAGCCCGGGACTCCATTCCTACGAGCAGTACTTC. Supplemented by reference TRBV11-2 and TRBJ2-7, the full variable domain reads EAGVAQSPRYKIIEKRQSVAFWCNPISGHATLYWYQQILGQGPKLLIQFQNNGVVDDSQLPKDRFSAERLKGVDSTLKIQPAKLEDSAVYLCASSPGLHSYEQYFGPGTRLTVT.